This entry lists 8 T cell receptor beta chains sequenced from one sample in a study of identical twins. TCRdb itself ran the 5' RACE reads through MiXCR, one entry per CDR3 protein. The table includes more than 1.5 million distinct CDR3 sequences, under 35% detected once. The source material was cord blood. The receptors shown here come from a newborn girl in good health.

The chain combines TRBV11-2 with TRBJ2-5; D may be TRBD1 (6 bases). V lost 3 bases and J lost 1, with 12 bases in between. CDR1 is SGHAT and CDR2 is FQNNGV in the germline V gene. The CDR3 length is 15 residues. CDR3 amino acids: CASSFNADSQETQYF. The CDR3 nucleotides are TGTGCCAGCAGCTTCAACGCGGACAGCCAAGAGACCCAGTACTTC.

This clonotype was counted only a few times. This chain uses TRBV12-3 or TRBV12-4 with TRBJ2-3, with 12 bases fitting TRBD2. The trim removed 4 bases at V and 4 bases at J, leaving 6 bases unmatched. The CDR3 spans 16 residues. As DNA, the CDR3 is TGTGCCAGCAGTTCCCGGACTAGCGGGATGTCAGATACGCAGTATTTT. Its protein is CASSSRTSGMSDTQYF.

This clonotype was picked up a small number of times. The chain uses TRBV7-6 and TRBJ1-2; 9 bases are a match to TRBD1. J gave up 5 bases and V 5 bases, and 6 bases lay outside the gene matches. The CDR3 is 14 residues long. Germline-derived CDR1 and CDR2 are SGHVS and FNYEAQ. In DNA form, the CDR3 reads TGTGCCAGCAGCCGTCCGGGACAGGGTTATGGCTACACCTTC. Amino acids: CASSRPGQGYGYTF. Supplemented by reference TRBV7-6 and TRBJ1-2, the full variable domain reads GAGVSQSPRYKVTKRGQDVALRCDPISGHVSLYWYRQALGQGPEFLTYFNYEAQQDKSGLPNDRFSAERPEGSISTLTIQRTEQRDSAMYRCASSRPGQGYGYTFGSGTRLTVV.

This clonotype was counted a few times. The V and J genes are TRBV20-1 and TRBJ1-2; D unresolved. V shed 0 bases and J shed 8 bases, with 10 bases lying between them. The CDR3 has 12 amino acids. Germline CDR1 is DFQATT and CDR2 is SNEGSKA (reference sequence). The CDR3: CSARDYAPGYTF. CDR3 DNA sequence: TGCAGTGCTAGAGATTATGCCCCCGGCTACACCTTC.

The chain couples TRBV4-2 to TRBJ2-4; TRBD1 matches at 8 bases. TRBJ2-7 matches the DNA end more closely, so the J call is doubtful. CDR3 length: 15 residues. The V gene's germline CDR1 is LGHNA and CDR2 YNFKEQ. The CDR3 loop reads CASSRRRQGANEQYF. Written as DNA, the CDR3 is TGTGCCAGCAGCCGCAGACGTCAGGGGGCCAACGAGCAGTACTTC.

The chain uses TRBV24-1 and TRBJ2-7; 9 bases align to TRBD2. This CDR3 region has 14 residues. CDR1 and CDR2 from the germline V gene are KGHDR and SFDVKD. V trimming: 6 bases; J trimming: 4 bases; junction bases outside the gene matches: 6. The CDR3 DNA reads as TGTGCCACCAGTAGAGCGGGAGGTGATTACGAGCAGTACTTC. It is translated as CATSRAGGDYEQYF.

Only a few counts were recorded for this clonotype. The chain employs TRBV5-1 and TRBJ1-1; 7 bases map to TRBD1. Per germline, CDR1 SGHRS and CDR2 YFSETQ. The CDR3 runs to 16 residues. V gave up 2 bases and J gave up 1 base; unmatched junction bases: 8. DNA for the CDR3: TGCGCCAGCAGCTTACCGACAGGGACGTGGAACACTGAAGCTTTCTTT. Residues: CASSLPTGTWNTEAFF.

The V and J genes are TRBV14 and TRBJ2-3; the D gene is possibly TRBD2 (6 bases). The CDR3 length is 13 residues. Per the germline V gene, CDR1 is SGHDN and CDR2 is FVKESK. Trimming took 0 bases from V and 8 from J, leaving 9 bases between them. The DNA of the CDR3 is TGTGCCAGCAGCCAAGATCGGCGGGGTACGCAGTATTTT. Translated: CASSQDRRGTQYF. Full variable domain (outside the CDR3, taken from reference TRBV14 and TRBJ2-3): EAGVTQFPSHSVIEKGQTVTLRCDPISGHDNLYWYRRVMGKEIKFLLHFVKESKQDESGMPNNRFLAERTGGTYSTLKVQPAELEDSGVYFCASSQDRRGTQYFGPGTRLTVL.